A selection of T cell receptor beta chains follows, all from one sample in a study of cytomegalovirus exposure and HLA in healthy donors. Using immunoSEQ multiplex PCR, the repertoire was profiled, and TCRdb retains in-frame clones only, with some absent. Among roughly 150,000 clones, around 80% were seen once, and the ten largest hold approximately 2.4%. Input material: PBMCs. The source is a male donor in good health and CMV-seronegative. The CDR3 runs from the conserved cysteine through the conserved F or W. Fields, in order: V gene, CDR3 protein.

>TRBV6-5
CASNRGQGAYEQYF
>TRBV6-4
CASSEDRGGPYEQYF
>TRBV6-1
CASSEEGNQPQHF
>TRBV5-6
CASSLGTSYNEQFF
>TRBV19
CASSSQQGDHGYTF
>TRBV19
CASSEGARQFF
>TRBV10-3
CAINGQPGYGYTF
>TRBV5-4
CASSLRTSGDEQYF
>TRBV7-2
CASSLERSTDTQYF
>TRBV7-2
CASSLVDRGNGYTF
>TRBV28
CASRGTSGHNEQFF
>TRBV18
CASSPTGGGDTQYF
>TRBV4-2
CASSQWTGNTGELFF
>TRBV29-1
CGVEGAGEQYF
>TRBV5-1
CASSLVSENSPLHF